This T cell receptor (beta chain) was identified during a study of early T cells in non-severe SARS-CoV-2 infection (dated by TCRdb to the early 2020s). In terms of the full investigation: Because TCR sequencing relied on bulk RNA taken from unsorted whole blood, pairing of alpha and beta chains was not possible. What the research found in general, with its limitations: VDJdb matching was skewed toward anti-spike CD8 responses and likely underestimated virus-specific expansions by missing private and CD4 specificities.

This clonotype was counted between two and nine times. Its recognized antigen is unknown. Base qualities were left out, and no much larger clone turns up one base away. The library was obtained by 5' RACE. Sequencer: NextSeq 500. To correct for sequencing error and PCR bias, the TCR library protocol tagged individual cDNA molecules with unique molecular identifiers. Both TCR alpha and beta chains were sequenced, and tight co-correlation was observed between alpha and beta sequence abundances in each sample. Processing in the source paper ran as follows. V gene, J gene and CDR3 annotation of TCR sequences was performed with Decombinator V4. TCRs were defined as expanded if a significant change between any two time points was detected under a Poisson model with p below 0.0001. TCR abundances were normalised to the total number of TCRs sequenced per sample and were expressed as counts per million. TRAV1-2 paired with TRAJ12, TRAJ20 or TRAJ33 defined MAIT TCRs, while TRAV10 paired with TRAJ18 defined iNKT TCRs. VDJdb, accessed on 1 November 2021, was searched for TCRs annotated for CMV, EBV and SARS-CoV-2, and TCRs annotated for more than one antigen were excluded. TCRdb took the public reads, trimmed them with fastp at Q25, ran MiXCR for clone calling and kept in-frame beta chains. Each CDR3 protein gets just one entry, which takes the most common genes and DNA from the rows behind it. The V and J calls were determined by TCRdb, not by the authors. The sample includes tens of thousands of distinct CDR3 sequences, with about a tenth observed a single time. The ten top clones hold 5.5% to 7% of the sample.

A case-control design nested within a healthcare worker cohort in London, UK, was used, with weekly nasopharyngeal swab PCR tests and blood sampling performed. Healthcare workers were recruited during the week of the UK lockdown, between 23 and 31 March 2020, and followed weekly for up to roughly 16 weeks. The CDR3 holds 16 amino acids from the cysteine to the phenylalanine. This entry keeps only the CDR3 DNA: 48 bases, framed from base 1. The germline V gene (reference sequence) gives CDR1 as SEHNR and CDR2 as FQNEAQ. V gives up 2 bases and J gives up 3 bases, and the segment between their germline ends measures 11 bases.

This TCR came from an adult who was a healthcare worker with PCR-confirmed SARS-CoV-2 infection or an uninfected control (not recorded which). Sequencing was carried out using whole blood. The sequence links TRBV7-9 to TRBJ2-6; the D gene is perhaps TRBD1, on 6 matching bases. The CDR3 sequence is CASSLHREGGANVLTF. The DNA sequence is as follows: TGTGCCAGCAGCTTACACAGGGAAGGTGGGGCCAACGTCCTGACTTTC.